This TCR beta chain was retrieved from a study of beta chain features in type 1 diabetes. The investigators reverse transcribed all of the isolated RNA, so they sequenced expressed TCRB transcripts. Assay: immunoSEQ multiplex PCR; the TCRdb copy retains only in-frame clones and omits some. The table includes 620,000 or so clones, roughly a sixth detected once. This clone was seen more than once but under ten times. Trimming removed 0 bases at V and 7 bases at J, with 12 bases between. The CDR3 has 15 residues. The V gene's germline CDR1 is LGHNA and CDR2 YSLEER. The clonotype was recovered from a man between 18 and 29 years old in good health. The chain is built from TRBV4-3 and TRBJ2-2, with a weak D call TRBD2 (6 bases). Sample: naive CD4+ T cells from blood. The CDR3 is CASSQDRGSVGELFF. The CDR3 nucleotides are TGCGCCAGCAGCCAAGATCGGGGGTCCGTCGGGGAGCTGTTTTTT.